This entry is about one TCR beta chain. 60 Vbeta and 13 Jbeta primers were used in PCR. The data were produced by immunoSEQ multiplex PCR, yet TCRdb's version contains in-frame clones alone and is incomplete. This sample's table reports roughly 51,000 clones. The data derive from a study of cytomegalovirus exposure and HLA in healthy donors. Trimming removed 1 base from V and 5 bases from J, with 10 bases in between. This CDR3 comprises 14 residues. CDR1 is SGHDT, CDR2 YYEEEE, per germline. This sequence was found in a woman between 50 and 59 years old in good health and CMV-seropositive. Sequenced input: PBMCs. V gene TRBV5-6 combines with J gene TRBJ1-5; TRBD1 might be the D (5 bases). The CDR3 DNA reads as TGTGCCAGCAGCTTGACAGGAGCCCATCAGCCCCAGCATTTT. Encoded protein: CASSLTGAHQPQHF. Supplemented by reference TRBV5-6 and TRBJ1-5, the full variable domain reads DAGVTQSPTHLIKTRGQQVTLRCSPKSGHDTVSWYQQALGQGPQFIFQYYEEEERQRGNFPDRFSGHQFPNYSSELNVNALLLGDSALYLCASSLTGAHQPQHFGDGTRLSIL.